This T cell receptor beta chain was obtained from a study of shared clonotypes between healthy human individuals. Study-wide background: CD4 naive and CD4 memory each took three plates per donor, while CD8 naive took two and CD8 memory one.

Germline values: CDR1 SGHDN, CDR2 FVKESK. J gave up 3 bases and V 2 bases, and 4 bases lay outside the gene matches. The CDR3 is 14 amino acids. Each PCR replicate from the sorted subsets contained approximately 0.2 ug DNA, which is tens of thousands of T cell genomes. Method: immunoSEQ multiplex PCR; TCRdb's copy keeps in-frame clones and lacks some. Among more than 2 million clones, 93% were seen once, and the ten largest hold approximately 1.6%. In the naive CD8 group, cells lacked CD45RO and were positively selected for CCR7, so terminally differentiated effector memory CD45RA+ cells were left out. All donors qualified as healthy HIV-negative adults and had experienced no recent acute infections or vaccinations.

The chain is built from TRBV14 and TRBJ2-7, with 7 bases fitting TRBD1. Sequencing used naive CD8+ T cells from PBMCs. The TCR sequence derives from a man aged 18 to 29 in good health. Some clones in this sample may be carry-over from other donors' samples. CDR3: CASSQLQGFYEQYF. CDR3 DNA: TGTGCCAGCAGCCAATTACAGGGGTTCTACGAGCAGTACTTC.